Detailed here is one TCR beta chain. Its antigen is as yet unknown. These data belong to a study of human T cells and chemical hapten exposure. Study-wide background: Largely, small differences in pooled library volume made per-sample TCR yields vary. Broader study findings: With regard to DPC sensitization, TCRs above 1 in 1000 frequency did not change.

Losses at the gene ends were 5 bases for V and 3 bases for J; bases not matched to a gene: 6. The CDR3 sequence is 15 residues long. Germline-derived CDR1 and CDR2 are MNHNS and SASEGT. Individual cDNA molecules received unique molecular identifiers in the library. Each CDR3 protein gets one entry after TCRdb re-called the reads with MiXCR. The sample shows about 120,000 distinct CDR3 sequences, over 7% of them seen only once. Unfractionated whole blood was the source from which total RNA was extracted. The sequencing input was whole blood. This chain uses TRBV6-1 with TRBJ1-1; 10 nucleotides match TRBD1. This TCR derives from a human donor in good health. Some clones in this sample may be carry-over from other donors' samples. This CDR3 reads CASSKTGGGYTEAFF. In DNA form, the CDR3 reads TGTGCCAGCAGTAAGACAGGGGGCGGGTACACTGAAGCTTTCTTT.